This T cell receptor (beta chain) comes out of a study of neoadjuvant anti-PD-1 for oral cavity cancer. The study's findings and limits: Non-responders to neoadjuvant nivolumab had significantly more clonal PBMC T cells than responders.

Note on this clone: Its matching antigen is unknown.

Generated by immunoSEQ multiplex PCR, the TCRdb table keeps only in-frame clones and is missing some. Of fewer than 20,000 clones in the sample, approximately 70% are singletons; the top ten hold about 2.5%. Cohort: HPV-negative, locally advanced oral cavity squamous cell carcinoma patients. Sequenced material: PBMCs, taken before nivolumab (anti-PD-1) treatment. This clonotype was obtained from a person between 40 and 85 years old with oral cavity squamous cell carcinoma.

In nucleotides, the CDR3 is TGTGCCAGCAGCGCGGGGGACAGTGGAGACACTGAAGCTTTCTTT. Translating it yields CASSAGDSGDTEAFF. The rearrangement joins TRBV9 to TRBJ1-1; 7 positions agree with TRBD1. This CDR3 has 15 residues. Germline V CDR1 and CDR2: SGDLS, YYNGEE. The J segment lost 3 bases and the V segment lost 3 bases, leaving 8 bases of the junction unmatched.